Reported below is one TCR beta chain. Germline V gene lookup returns CDR1 LNHNV and CDR2 YYDKDF (reference sequence). J lost 5 bases, V lost 3 bases, and 11 bases had no gene match. The CDR3 runs to 16 residues. The data belong to a study of cytomegalovirus exposure and HLA in healthy donors. 60 Vbeta and 13 Jbeta primers were used in PCR. The assay was immunoSEQ multiplex PCR, and TCRdb's table has in-frame clones only and misses some. The sample holds some 87,000 clones, just under 70% seen once. As for the donors, each was a healthy bone marrow donor. This TCR was recovered from a woman between 50 and 59 years old in good health and CMV-seropositive. V gene TRBV15 combines with J gene TRBJ1-1, with TRBD1 identical over 8 bases. The sample taken for sequencing was PBMCs. The CDR3, as DNA: TGTGCCACCAGCAGTGACCGACAGGGGCGATGGACTGAAGCTTTCTTT. This gives the protein CATSSDRQGRWTEAFF.